This T cell receptor (beta chain) was captured in a study of response to subunit inactivated influenza vaccine. General study findings and limits: Each seasonal influenza vaccination recruits few new T cells, the authors suggested.

TCRdb recomputed calls from the RT-PCR reads with MiXCR, one row per CDR3 protein. The profile shows about half a million distinct CDR3 sequences, 25% of them singletons. There are a few counts of this clonotype. Antigen specificity is unknown. This specimen consisted of CD4+ T cells sorted from PBMCs, obtained 5 days after vaccination. The receptor's source is a man aged 45-60 years who received an inactivated influenza vaccine.

Here the CDR3 DNA reads TGTGCCAGCAGCGTAGATCCCTCAGATACGCAGTATTTT. Its protein product is CASSVDPSDTQYF. This chain links TRBV9 with TRBJ2-3; D remains unclear. The CDR3 runs to 13 residues. CDR1 and CDR2 (germline): SGDLS, YYNGEE. The V end was cut by 0 bases, the J end by 4 bases, with 6 bases between.